Following are 25 T cell receptor beta chains from one sample sequenced in a study of T cells in Graves' hyperthyroidism and ophthalmopathy. Amplified TCR beta CDR3 regions derived from RNA transcripts. With the HTBI primer set, the TCR CDR3 went through a first round of RT-PCR. Using its own MiXCR run on the multiplex PCR reads, TCRdb lists one record per CDR3 protein. There are about 320,000 distinct CDR3 sequences in the sample; about 15% occur only once, and roughly 33% lies in the top ten. Sequencing was done on a sample of blood. These receptors were obtained from a young man with Graves' hyperthyroidism.

The table lists this clonotype with many counts. This chain connects TRBV11-3 to TRBJ1-2, with unresolved D. The CDR3 runs 17 residues. Deletions cut 0 bases from V and 2 bases from J, with 16 bases between. Germline V gives CDR1 SGHNT, CDR2 YENEEA. This CDR3 reads CASSLDSVGSKNYGYTF. In DNA, the CDR3 is TGTGCCAGCAGCTTAGATTCCGTCGGGAGCAAGAACTATGGCTACACCTTC.

This clonotype occurred a few times. The V and J genes are TRBV5-1 and TRBJ2-1; possibly TRBD1 for D (5 bases). Trimming pared 7 bases from V and 10 bases from J, leaving 12 bases between. Per germline, CDR1 SGHRS and CDR2 YFSETQ. The CDR3 is 11 residues long. CDR3 bases: TGCGCCAGCGGGCAAGGGGCCGAGCAGTTCTTC. It encodes CASGQGAEQFF.

Many counts were recorded for this clonotype. The chain joins TRBV20-1 to TRBJ2-7; tentatively, D is TRBD2 (5 bases). Germline V CDR1 and CDR2: DFQATT, SNEGSKA (reference sequence). This CDR3 region has 13 residues. V shed 6 bases and J shed 2 bases, with 14 bases lying between them. The CDR3 region has the DNA TGCAGTGCCGGGGTGGCGGGCCCCTACGAGCAGTACTTC. It encodes CSAGVAGPYEQYF.

This rearrangement joins TRBV4-2 to TRBJ2-1; 9 bases fit TRBD2. CDR3 length: 21 amino acids. The V and J ends lost 0 bases and 8 bases, in that order; junction bases with no gene match: 23. Germline CDR1 and CDR2: LGHNA and YNFKEQ. The CDR3 region is CASSQEVGLLVAGGSNHEQFF. The CDR3 DNA reads as TGTGCCAGCAGCCAAGAGGTGGGGCTGTTGGTGGCGGGAGGGTCTAACCATGAGCAGTTCTTC.

This clonotype appeared a few times. This chain uses TRBV19 with TRBJ1-5, with D uncertain. The V gene lost 5 bases and the J gene lost 4 bases, with 15 bases spanning the gap. This CDR3 has 15 residues. Germline-derived CDR1 and CDR2 are LNHDA and SQIVND (reference sequence). CDR3 sequence: CASSPLLADNQPQHF. The CDR3 region has the DNA TGTGCCAGTAGTCCGCTTTTGGCAGATAATCAGCCCCAGCATTTT.

The table lists this clonotype with many counts. The V gene is TRBV18, the J gene TRBJ2-7; D might be TRBD1 or TRBD2, each matching 5 bases. CDR1 is KGHSH and CDR2 is LQKENI in the germline V gene. CDR3 length: 15 residues. V lost 0 bases to trimming and J lost 3 bases, with 12 bases between them. The CDR3 sequence: CASSPPTGGSYEQYF. In nucleotides, the CDR3 is TGTGCCAGCTCACCACCAACAGGAGGTAGCTACGAGCAGTACTTC.

In its sample, this clonotype was seen many times. This chain links TRBV11-2 with TRBJ1-5; D is ambiguous. The CDR3 consists of 13 residues. The V and J ends lost 2 bases and 3 bases respectively, with 5 bases between them. CDR1 and CDR2 from the germline V gene are SGHAT and FQNNGV. In DNA, the CDR3 is TGTGCCAGCAGCTTAAGCCCCAATCAGCCCCAGCATTTT. Translated: CASSLSPNQPQHF. Supplemented by reference TRBV11-2 and TRBJ1-5, the full variable domain reads EAGVAQSPRYKIIEKRQSVAFWCNPISGHATLYWYQQILGQGPKLLIQFQNNGVVDDSQLPKDRFSAERLKGVDSTLKIQPAKLEDSAVYLCASSLSPNQPQHFGDGTRLSIL.

Comment on this clonotype: Being one base from a much bigger clone, this may be a read error. V and J are TRBV5-4 and TRBJ2-3; 11 positions match TRBD2. The germline gives CDR1 SGHNT, CDR2 YYREEE (reference sequence). The junction had 12 bases not matched to a gene; V was cut back by 4 bases and J by 5 bases. The CDR3 contains 17 residues. CDR3 sequence (DNA): TGTGCCAGCAGCACCCACCCACTAGCGGGAGTGGGAGATACGCAGTATTTT. It translates to CASSTHPLAGVGDTQYF.

This clonotype was seen many times. The chain uses TRBV2 and TRBJ1-2; D remains ambiguous. This CDR3 region has 13 residues. The germline V and J ends were trimmed by 6 bases and 1 base, with 9 bases remaining between them. Germline V gene lookup returns CDR1 SNHLY and CDR2 FYNNEI. Written as DNA, the CDR3 is TGTGCCAGCAGCGCTGACGGTAACTATGGCTACACCTTC. It yields the protein CASSADGNYGYTF.

The chain combines TRBV9 with TRBJ2-1, with D perhaps TRBD1 (5 bases). The V end was cut by 4 bases, the J end by 2 bases, with 16 bases between. The CDR3 covers 16 residues. Looked up from germline, CDR1 is SGDLS and CDR2 is YYNGEE. The CDR3, as DNA: TGTGCCAGCAGCCCCCAACAGGTAGTCGCCTACAATGAGCAGTTCTTC. Residues: CASSPQQVVAYNEQFF.

This clonotype came up many times. The chain couples TRBV3-1 to TRBJ1-2; 8 positions agree with TRBD1. The ends lost 4 bases at V and 7 bases at J; junction bases unmatched: 14. This CDR3 has 16 residues. Germline CDR1 reads LGHDT; CDR2 reads YNNKEL (reference sequence). This chain's CDR3 is CASSLRTGSVDGGYTF. Written as DNA, the CDR3 is TGTGCCAGCAGCCTACGGACAGGGTCAGTAGATGGTGGCTACACCTTC.

In this sample, this clonotype turned up many times. The gene calls are TRBV12-3 or TRBV12-4 and TRBJ2-1; D is perhaps TRBD2 (5 bases). Trimming pared 7 bases from V and 2 bases from J, leaving 21 bases between. This CDR3 is 17 amino acids long. The CDR3 sequence is CASIKPSLEDPYNEQFF. The CDR3 DNA reads TGTGCCAGCATCAAACCCTCACTAGAGGACCCCTACAATGAGCAGTTCTTC.

This clonotype was found a few times. This chain links TRBV5-8 with TRBJ2-2; D is possibly TRBD1 (5 bases). The CDR3 totals 12 residues. Trimming took 1 base from V and 9 from J, leaving 7 bases between them. CDR1 and CDR2 from the germline V gene are SGHTS and YDEGEE. The CDR3 DNA is TGTGCCAGCAGCTTGATGGACAGGGAGCTGTTTTTT. Its translation is CASSLMDRELFF.

This clonotype was detected many times. Written as DNA, the CDR3 is TGTGCCAGCAGCGTAGGGTTTGGTCAGCCCCAGCATTTT. Its protein product is CASSVGFGQPQHF. The rearrangement uses TRBV6-1 and TRBJ1-5; D is unclear. The CDR3 spans 13 residues. The V and J ends lost 6 bases and 6 bases respectively, with 12 bases between them. The germline CDR1 and CDR2 sequences are MNHNS and SASEGT.

Here the CDR3 DNA reads TGTGCCAGCAGTTGGACAGGGAGGGATACTGAAGCTTTCTTT. This gives the protein CASSWTGRDTEAFF. This chain uses TRBV2 with TRBJ1-1; the match to TRBD1 covers 8 bases. Germline trimming cut 5 bases from V and 5 bases from J; bases unmatched to any gene: 7. The CDR3 runs to 14 residues. The germline gives CDR1 SNHLY, CDR2 FYNNEI. Complete variable domain (other parts from reference TRBV2 and TRBJ1-1): EPEVTQTPSHQVTQMGQEVILRCVPISNHLYFYWYRQILGQKVEFLVSFYNNEISEKSEIFDDQFSVERPDGSNFTLKIRSTKLEDSAMYFCASSWTGRDTEAFFGQGTRLTVV.

This clonotype showed up many times. The rearrangement links TRBV30 to TRBJ2-3; no clear D gene. The V gene's germline CDR1 is GTSNPN and CDR2 SVGIG (reference sequence). V was cut by 0 bases and J by 6 bases, with 10 bases left in between. This CDR3 is 13 amino acids long. The DNA of the CDR3 is TGTGCCTGGAGTGTACCCCCCCTCGATACGCAGTATTTT. Protein: CAWSVPPLDTQYF.

This chain joins TRBV6-1 and TRBJ2-2, with 8 bases matching TRBD2. Looked up from germline, CDR1 is MNHNS and CDR2 is SASEGT. This CDR3 has 14 amino acids. Trimming removed 4 bases from V and 7 bases from J; junction bases left unmatched: 5. CDR3 nucleotide sequence: TGTGCCAGCAGTGGAGCGGGAGAGGACGGGGAGCTGTTTTTT. This gives the protein CASSGAGEDGELFF.

This clonotype was recorded at least ten times. This rearrangement joins TRBV7-8 to TRBJ1-6, with D maybe TRBD1 (5 bases). The CDR3 sequence is 15 residues long. V lost 7 bases and J lost 7, with 17 bases in between. Germline loops: CDR1 SGHVS, CDR2 FQNEAQ. The CDR3 spells CASNPLGERNSPLHF. The CDR3 DNA reads TGTGCCAGCAACCCCTTGGGGGAAAGGAATTCACCCCTCCACTTT.

Comments on this clonotype: A much larger clone differs from this one at a single base, so this may be a read error. The rearrangement links TRBV2 to TRBJ1-2, with D possibly matching TRBD1 (5 bases). V was pared by 3 bases and J by 7 bases, with 18 bases between. This CDR3 region has 15 residues. Germline V lookup: CDR1 SNHLY, CDR2 FYNNEI. CDR3 sequence reads: CASSEGQGVYCGYTF. In nucleotides, the CDR3 is TGTGCCAGCAGTGAGGGGCAGGGAGTTTACTGTGGCTACACCTTC.

This clonotype appeared many times. V gene TRBV12-3 or TRBV12-4 combines with J gene TRBJ1-1, with no clear D. V dropped 5 bases and J dropped 4 bases, with 11 bases sitting between them. The CDR3 runs 13 residues. Here the CDR3 DNA reads TGTGCCAGCAGTGCCGAGGGATTCACTGAAGCTTTCTTT. Protein sequence: CASSAEGFTEAFF.

This clonotype was picked up many times. The chain uses TRBV27 and TRBJ2-5; TRBD1 is a possible D gene (5 bases). This CDR3 contains 15 residues. V was shortened by 3 bases and J by 3 bases, with 14 bases between the two germline ends. The germline V gene has CDR1 MNHEY and CDR2 SMNVEV (reference sequence). The CDR3 DNA is TGTGCCAGCAGTTTTTCGGGCAGGGTTGAAGAGACCCAGTACTTC. Its protein is CASSFSGRVEETQYF.

For this clonotype: A much larger clone is a single base away; this may be a read error. The rearrangement joins TRBV10-3 to TRBJ1-2; D may be TRBD1 (6 bases). The V gene's germline CDR1 is ENHRY and CDR2 SYGVKD. The CDR3 loop spans 15 amino acids. CDR3 loop: CAIGESGGAIEGYTF. For the CDR3, the DNA is TGTGCCATCGGTGAGTCGGGGGGCGCCATAGAAGGCTACACCTTC.

This clonotype was found many times. The rearrangement uses TRBV12-3 or TRBV12-4 and TRBJ2-7; D gene unclear. The germline V and J ends were trimmed by 1 base and 4 bases, with 14 bases remaining between them. CDR3 length equals 15 residues. The CDR3 sequence is CASSLGGSRNYEQYF. Written as DNA, the CDR3 is TGTGCCAGCAGTTTAGGGGGTAGCAGAAATTACGAGCAGTACTTC.

This clonotype has a count of ten or more. CDR3 nucleotides: TGTGCCACCAGCAGGGGGGACAGCTGGCCAGATACGCAGTATTTT. This encodes CATSRGDSWPDTQYF. The chain is built from TRBV15 and TRBJ2-3; 7 bases map to TRBD1. The CDR3 is 15 residues long. Per the germline V gene, CDR1 is LNHNV and CDR2 is YYDKDF (reference sequence). The J segment lost 4 bases and the V segment lost 3 bases, leaving 7 bases of the junction unmatched. Full variable domain (rest looked up from reference TRBV15 and TRBJ2-3): DAMVIQNPRYQVTQFGKPVTLSCSQTLNHNVMYWYQQKSSQAPKLLFHYYDKDFNNEADTPDNFQSRRPNTSFCFLDIRSPGLGDTAMYLCATSRGDSWPDTQYFGPGTRLTVL.

A few counts support this clonotype. The V gene is TRBV2, the J gene TRBJ1-3, with D perhaps TRBD1 (5 bases). CDR1 and CDR2 from the germline V gene are SNHLY and FYNNEI. The CDR3 has 14 residues. Trimming stripped 6 bases from V and 2 bases from J, with 11 bases between. CDR3 bases: TGTGCCAGCAGGGTGACAGTAGCTGGAAACACCATATATTTT. This codes for CASRVTVAGNTIYF.